The clone carrying this TCR beta chain came up a few times. The sample belongs to a study of T-cell reconstitution after alpha-beta-depleted transplantation in children. CDR1 is SGHVS, CDR2 FNYEAQ, per germline. V gave up 6 bases and J gave up 5 bases, with 16 bases separating them. This CDR3 spans 14 amino acids. The authors prepared the TCRbeta library with unique molecular identifiers. One entry per CDR3 protein results from TCRdb running MiXCR on the PCR reads. The top ten hold approximately 4.3% of the sample, which has about 340,000 distinct CDR3 sequences, 10% to 15% seen once. Sequences were derived from PBMCs, sampled from the stem cell graft. The sequence was collected from a human donor who donated a stem cell graft to a child with Fanconi anemia. This chain joins TRBV7-6 and TRBJ2-5, with D tentatively TRBD1 (7 bases). The CDR3 here is CASSFGPGGETQYF. The CDR3 DNA is TGTGCCAGCAGTTTTGGTCCAGGGGGGGAGACCCAGTACTTC.